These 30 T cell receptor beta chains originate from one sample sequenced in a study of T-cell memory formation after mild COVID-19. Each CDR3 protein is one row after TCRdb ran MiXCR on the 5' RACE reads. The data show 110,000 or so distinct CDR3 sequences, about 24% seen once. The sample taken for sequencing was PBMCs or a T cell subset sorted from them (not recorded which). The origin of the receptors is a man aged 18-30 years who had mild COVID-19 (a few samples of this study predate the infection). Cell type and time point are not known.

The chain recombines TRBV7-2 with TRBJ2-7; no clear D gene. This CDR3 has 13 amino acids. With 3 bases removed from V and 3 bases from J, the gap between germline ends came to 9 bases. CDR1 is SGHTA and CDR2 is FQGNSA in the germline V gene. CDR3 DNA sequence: TGTGCCAGCAGCTTGCAGACGGACTACGAGCAGTACTTC. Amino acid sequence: CASSLQTDYEQYF.

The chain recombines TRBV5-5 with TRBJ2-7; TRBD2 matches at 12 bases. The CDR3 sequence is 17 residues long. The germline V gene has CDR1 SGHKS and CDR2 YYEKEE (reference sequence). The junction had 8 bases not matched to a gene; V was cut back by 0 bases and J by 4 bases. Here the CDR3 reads CASSLGLAGALKYEQYV. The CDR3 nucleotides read TGTGCCAGCAGCTTGGGACTAGCGGGGGCCCTGAAGTACGAGCAGTACGTC.

The CDR3 region has the DNA TGTGCCACCAGCAGAGGGGTTGAGGACTATGGCTACACCTTC. Encoded protein: CATSRGVEDYGYTF. V and J are TRBV15 and TRBJ1-2, with unresolved D. This CDR3 region has 14 residues. The V and J ends lost 1 base and 3 bases respectively, with 9 bases between them. Germline V gene data show CDR1 as LNHNV and CDR2 as YYDKDF (reference sequence). Complete variable domain (other parts from reference TRBV15 and TRBJ1-2): DAMVIQNPRYQVTQFGKPVTLSCSQTLNHNVMYWYQQKSSQAPKLLFHYYDKDFNNEADTPDNFQSRRPNTSFCFLDIRSPGLGDTAMYLCATSRGVEDYGYTFGSGTRLTVV.

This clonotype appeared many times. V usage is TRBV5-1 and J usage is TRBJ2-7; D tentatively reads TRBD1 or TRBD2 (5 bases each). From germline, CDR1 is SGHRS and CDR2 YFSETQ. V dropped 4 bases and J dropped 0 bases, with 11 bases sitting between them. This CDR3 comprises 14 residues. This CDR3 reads CASSLRDPSYEQYF. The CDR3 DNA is TGCGCCAGCAGCCTCCGGGACCCCTCCTACGAGCAGTACTTC.

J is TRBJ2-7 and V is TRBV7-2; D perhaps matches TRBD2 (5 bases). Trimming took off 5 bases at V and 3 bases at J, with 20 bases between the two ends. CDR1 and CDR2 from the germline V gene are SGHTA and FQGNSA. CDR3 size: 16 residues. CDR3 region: CASSPHFPGVNYEQYF. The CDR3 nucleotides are TGTGCCAGCAGCCCCCACTTTCCCGGGGTTAACTACGAGCAGTACTTC.

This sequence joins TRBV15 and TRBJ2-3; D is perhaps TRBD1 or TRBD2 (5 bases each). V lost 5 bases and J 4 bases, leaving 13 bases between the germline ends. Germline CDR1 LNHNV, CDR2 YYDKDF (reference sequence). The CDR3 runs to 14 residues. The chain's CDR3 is CATSSGAGPDTQYF. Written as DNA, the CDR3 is TGTGCCACCAGCTCCGGGGCAGGGCCAGATACGCAGTATTTT.

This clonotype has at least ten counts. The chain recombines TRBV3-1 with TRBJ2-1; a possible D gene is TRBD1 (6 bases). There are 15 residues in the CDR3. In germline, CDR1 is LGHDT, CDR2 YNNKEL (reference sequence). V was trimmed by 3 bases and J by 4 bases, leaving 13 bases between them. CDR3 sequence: CASSHTGQIYNEQFF. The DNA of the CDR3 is TGTGCCAGCAGCCACACCGGACAGATATACAATGAGCAGTTCTTC.

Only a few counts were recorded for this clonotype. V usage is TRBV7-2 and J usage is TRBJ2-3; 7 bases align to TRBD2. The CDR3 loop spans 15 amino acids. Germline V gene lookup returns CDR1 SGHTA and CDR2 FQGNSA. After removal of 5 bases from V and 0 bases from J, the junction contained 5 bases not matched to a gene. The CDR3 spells CASSRLAPSTDTQYF. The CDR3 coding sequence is TGTGCCAGCAGCCGACTAGCTCCTAGCACAGATACGCAGTATTTT.

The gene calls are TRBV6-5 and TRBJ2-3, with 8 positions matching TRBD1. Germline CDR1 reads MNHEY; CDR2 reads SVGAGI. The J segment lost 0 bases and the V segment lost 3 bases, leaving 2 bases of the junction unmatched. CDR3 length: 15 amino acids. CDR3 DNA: TGTGCCAGCAGTTATGGGGACAGGAGCACAGATACGCAGTATTTT. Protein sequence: CASSYGDRSTDTQYF.

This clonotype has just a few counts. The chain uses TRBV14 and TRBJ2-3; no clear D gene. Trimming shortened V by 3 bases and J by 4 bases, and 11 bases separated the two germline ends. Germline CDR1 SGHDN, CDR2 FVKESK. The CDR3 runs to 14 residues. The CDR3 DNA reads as TGTGCCAGCAGCCAGCTAGTTGGTGCAGATACGCAGTATTTT. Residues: CASSQLVGADTQYF.

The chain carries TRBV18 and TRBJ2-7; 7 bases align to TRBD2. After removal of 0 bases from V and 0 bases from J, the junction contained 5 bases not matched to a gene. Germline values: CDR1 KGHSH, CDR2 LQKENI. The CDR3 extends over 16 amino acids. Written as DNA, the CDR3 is TGTGCCAGCTCACCACCGTCCAGCGGGGTCTCCTACGAGCAGTACTTC. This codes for CASSPPSSGVSYEQYF.

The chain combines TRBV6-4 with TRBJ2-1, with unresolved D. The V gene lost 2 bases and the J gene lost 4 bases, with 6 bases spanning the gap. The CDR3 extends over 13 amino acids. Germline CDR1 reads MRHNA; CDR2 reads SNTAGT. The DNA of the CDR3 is TGTGCCAGCAGTGACGGCGGTTACAATGAGCAGTTCTTC. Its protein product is CASSDGGYNEQFF.

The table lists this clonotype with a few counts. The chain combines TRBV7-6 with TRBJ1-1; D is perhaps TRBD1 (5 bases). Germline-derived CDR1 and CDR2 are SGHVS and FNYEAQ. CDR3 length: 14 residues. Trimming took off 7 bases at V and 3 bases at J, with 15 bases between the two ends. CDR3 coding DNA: TGTGCCAGCACGATTCCGTGGGGGGACACTGAAGCTTTCTTT. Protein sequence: CASTIPWGDTEAFF.

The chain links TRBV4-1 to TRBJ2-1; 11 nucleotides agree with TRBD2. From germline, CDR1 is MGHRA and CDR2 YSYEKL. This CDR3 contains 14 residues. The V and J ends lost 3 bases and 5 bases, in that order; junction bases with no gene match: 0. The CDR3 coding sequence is TGCGCCAGCAGCCAGGGACTAGCGGACAATGAGCAGTTCTTC. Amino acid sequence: CASSQGLADNEQFF.

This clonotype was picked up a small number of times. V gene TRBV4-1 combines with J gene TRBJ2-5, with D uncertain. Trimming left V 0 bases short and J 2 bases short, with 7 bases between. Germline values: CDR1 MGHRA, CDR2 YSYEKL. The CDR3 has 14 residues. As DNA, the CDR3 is TGCGCCAGCAGCCAAGAGGAGAGACAAGAGACCCAGTACTTC. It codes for CASSQEERQETQYF.

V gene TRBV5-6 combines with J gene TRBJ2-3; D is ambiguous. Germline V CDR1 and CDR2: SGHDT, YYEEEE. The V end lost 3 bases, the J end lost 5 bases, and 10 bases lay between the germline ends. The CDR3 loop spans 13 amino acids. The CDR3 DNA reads TGTGCCAGCAGCTGGGGTTGGGGAGATACGCAGTATTTT. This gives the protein CASSWGWGDTQYF.

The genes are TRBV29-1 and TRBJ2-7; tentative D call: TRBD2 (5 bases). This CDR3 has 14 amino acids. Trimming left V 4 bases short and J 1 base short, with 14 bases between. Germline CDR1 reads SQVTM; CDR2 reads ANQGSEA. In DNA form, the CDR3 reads TGCAGCGTTGTAGGACTGTCTCGGTCCTACGAGCAGTACTTC. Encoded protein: CSVVGLSRSYEQYF.

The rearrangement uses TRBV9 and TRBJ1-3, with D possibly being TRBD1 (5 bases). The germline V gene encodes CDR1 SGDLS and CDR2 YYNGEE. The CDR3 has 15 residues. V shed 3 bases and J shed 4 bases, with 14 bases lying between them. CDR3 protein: CASSDLRRTGNTIYF. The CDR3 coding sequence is TGTGCCAGCAGCGACTTACGACGGACAGGAAACACCATATATTTT.

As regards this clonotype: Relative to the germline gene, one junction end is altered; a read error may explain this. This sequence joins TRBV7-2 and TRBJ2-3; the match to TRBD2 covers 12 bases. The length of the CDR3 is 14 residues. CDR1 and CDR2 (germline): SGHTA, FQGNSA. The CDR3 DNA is TGTGCCAGCAGCCTAGCGGGGGGGAACTATACGCAGTATTTT. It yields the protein CASSLAGGNYTQYF. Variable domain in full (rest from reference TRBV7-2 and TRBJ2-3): GAGVSQSPSNKVTEKGKDVELRCDPISGHTALYWYRQSLGQGLEFLIYFQGNSAPDKSGLPSDRFSAERTGGSVSTLTIQRTQQEDSAVYLCASSLAGGNYTQYFGPGTRLTVL.

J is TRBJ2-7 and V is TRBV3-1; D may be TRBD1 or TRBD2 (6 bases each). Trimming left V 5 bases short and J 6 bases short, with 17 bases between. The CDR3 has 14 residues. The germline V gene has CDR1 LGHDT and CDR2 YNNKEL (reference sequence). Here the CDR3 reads CASSFRGRLAEQYF. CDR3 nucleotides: TGTGCCAGCAGCTTCCGGGGGCGGCTAGCCGAGCAGTACTTC.

CDR3 DNA: TGTGCCGCGGGATTTGATGGGGGTGAGCAGTTCTTC. Protein product: CAAGFDGGEQFF. The chain links TRBV19 to TRBJ2-1; D perhaps matches TRBD2 (6 bases). V shed 11 bases and J shed 9 bases, with 17 bases lying between them. The CDR3 length is 12 residues. Germline assignment: CDR1 LNHDA and CDR2 SQIVND (reference sequence).

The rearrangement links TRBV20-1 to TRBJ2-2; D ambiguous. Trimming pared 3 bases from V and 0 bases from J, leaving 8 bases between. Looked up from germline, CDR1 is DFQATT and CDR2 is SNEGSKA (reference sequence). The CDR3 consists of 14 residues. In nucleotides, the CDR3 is TGCAGTGCTAGCGGACGGCCGAACACCGGGGAGCTGTTTTTT. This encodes CSASGRPNTGELFF.

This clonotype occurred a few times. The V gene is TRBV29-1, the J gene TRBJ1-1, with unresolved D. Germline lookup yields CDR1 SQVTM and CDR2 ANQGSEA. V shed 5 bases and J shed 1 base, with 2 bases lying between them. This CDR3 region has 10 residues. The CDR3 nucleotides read TGCAGCGTTTCGAACACTGAAGCTTTCTTT. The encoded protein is CSVSNTEAFF.

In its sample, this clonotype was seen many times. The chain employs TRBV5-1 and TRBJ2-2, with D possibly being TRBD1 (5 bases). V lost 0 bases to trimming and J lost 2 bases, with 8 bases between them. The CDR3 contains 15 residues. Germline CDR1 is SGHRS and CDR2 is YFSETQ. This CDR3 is CASSLGQFNTGELFF. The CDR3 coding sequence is TGCGCCAGCAGCTTGGGACAGTTTAACACCGGGGAGCTGTTTTTT.

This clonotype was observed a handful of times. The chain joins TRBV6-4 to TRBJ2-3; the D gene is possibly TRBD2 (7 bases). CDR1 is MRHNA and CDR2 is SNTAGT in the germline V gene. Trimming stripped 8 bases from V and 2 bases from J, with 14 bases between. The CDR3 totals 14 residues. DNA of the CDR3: TGTGCCAGCGGGGCCGGGGGGCACACAGATACGCAGTATTTT. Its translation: CASGAGGHTDTQYF.

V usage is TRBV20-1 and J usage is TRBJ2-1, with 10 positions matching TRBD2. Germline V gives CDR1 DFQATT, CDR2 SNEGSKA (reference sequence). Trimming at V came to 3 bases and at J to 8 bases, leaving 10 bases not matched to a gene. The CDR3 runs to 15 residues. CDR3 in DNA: TGCAGTGCTAGGCCCCTAGCGGGGGTCAACGATGAGCAGTTCTTC. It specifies CSARPLAGVNDEQFF.

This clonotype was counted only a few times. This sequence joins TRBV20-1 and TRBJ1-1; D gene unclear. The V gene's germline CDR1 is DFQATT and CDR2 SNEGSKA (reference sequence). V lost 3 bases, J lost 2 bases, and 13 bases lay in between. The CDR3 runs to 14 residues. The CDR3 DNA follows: TGCAGTGCTAGGGACGGGGATGGAAACACTGAAGCTTTCTTT. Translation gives CSARDGDGNTEAFF.

CDR3 amino acids: CASSLEDRAYEQYF. The DNA for the CDR3 is TGCGCCAGCAGCTTGGAGGACAGGGCCTACGAGCAGTACTTC. The rearrangement uses TRBV5-1 and TRBJ2-7, with TRBD1 identical over 8 bases. Per germline, CDR1 SGHRS and CDR2 YFSETQ. After removal of 0 bases from V and 2 bases from J, the junction contained 1 base not matched to a gene. This CDR3 contains 14 residues. The complete variable domain, with remaining parts taken from reference TRBV5-1 and TRBJ2-7, reads KAGVTQTPRYLIKTRGQQVTLSCSPISGHRSVSWYQQTPGQGLQFLFEYFSETQRNKGNFPGRFSGRQFSNSRSEMNVSTLELGDSALYLCASSLEDRAYEQYFGPGTRLTVT.

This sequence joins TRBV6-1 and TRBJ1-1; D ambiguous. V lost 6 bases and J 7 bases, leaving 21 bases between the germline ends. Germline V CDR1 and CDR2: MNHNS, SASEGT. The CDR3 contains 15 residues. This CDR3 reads CASRTLVGRFIEAFF. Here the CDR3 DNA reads TGTGCCAGCAGAACCCTCGTGGGCAGGTTTATTGAAGCTTTCTTT.

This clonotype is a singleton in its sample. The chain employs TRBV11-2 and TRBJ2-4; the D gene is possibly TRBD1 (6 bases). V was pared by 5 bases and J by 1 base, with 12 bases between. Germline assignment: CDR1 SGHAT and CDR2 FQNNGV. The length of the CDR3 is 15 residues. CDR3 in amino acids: CASSRIQGAKNIQYF. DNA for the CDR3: TGTGCCAGCAGCCGTATCCAGGGGGCCAAAAACATTCAGTACTTC.